The subject of this entry is one T cell receptor (beta chain). Its antigen is undetermined. Preparation of the TCRbeta library involved a method that used unique molecular identifiers. In TCRdb, the PCR reads were re-called with MiXCR into one record per CDR3 protein. The profile shows 250,000 to 400,000 distinct CDR3 sequences, 20% to 30% of them singletons. The entry originates in a study of T-cell reconstitution after alpha-beta-depleted transplantation in children. This CDR3 contains 15 residues. Germline CDR1 and CDR2: DFQATT and SNEGSKA (reference sequence). Trimming took off 0 bases at V and 1 base at J, with 12 bases between the two ends. Study-level findings and limits: After transplant, at about two months, alpha-beta T cells were reportedly derived from several hundred expanded graft clones. By one year post-transplant, T-cell counts and diversity largely arose from T cells that were newly produced. Recipient T cells and thymic progenitors that survived were the source of the high TCRbeta diversity seen at day 60 in some patients.

The chain uses TRBV20-1 and TRBJ2-5; TRBD2 might be the D (5 bases). This receptor was taken from a male patient under 18 who had a stem cell transplant for acute lymphoblastic leukemia, so the T cells may come from the graft donor. Sample: PBMCs, mostly from graft donor cells, taken 180 days after TCRalphabeta/CD19-depleted stem cell transplant. CDR3 sequence (DNA): TGCAGTGCTAGAGATTTCAGCGGAGTCCAAGAGACCCAGTACTTC. This sequence encodes CSARDFSGVQETQYF.